Below are 5 T cell receptor beta chains sequenced from a single sample in a study of prognosis after radiotherapy for stage I lung cancer. Two rounds of multiplex PCR amplified TCR beta CDR3 from genomic DNA. First-round PCR, the initial amplification, used primers specific to each TRBV and TRBJ gene. TCRdb used MiXCR to reprocess the multiplex PCR reads, holding one entry per CDR3 protein. The sample lists roughly 26,000 distinct CDR3 sequences; 30% were seen once. Sequences were derived from PBMCs, sampled before or after stereotactic body radiation therapy (not recorded which). These TCRs come from a donor aged 50 or older with non-small cell lung cancer.

This clonotype came up many times. The chain combines TRBV5-1 with TRBJ2-5, with 8 bases identical to TRBD2. Per the germline V gene, CDR1 is SGHRS and CDR2 is YFSETQ. V shed 4 bases, J shed 4 bases, and the junction held 12 bases outside the gene matches. The CDR3 length is 16 residues. The CDR3 DNA is TGCGCCAGCAGCCCGGGAGGGGGGGTGAAGATAGAGACCCAGTACTTC. Translating it yields CASSPGGGVKIETQYF.

At least ten counts were recorded for this clonotype. The chain links TRBV2 to TRBJ2-3, with 7 positions matching TRBD1. Germline V lookup: CDR1 SNHLY, CDR2 FYNNEI. V trimming: 6 bases; J trimming: 5 bases; junction bases outside the gene matches: 8. This CDR3 has 14 amino acids. The CDR3 region is CASSRQGRLDTQYF. The DNA for the CDR3 is TGTGCCAGCAGCCGACAGGGTCGTTTAGATACGCAGTATTTT.

By share, this clonotype ranks as medium-sized (0.01 to 0.1%). V is TRBV7-3 and J is TRBJ2-2; TRBD2 matches at 7 bases. The CDR3 is 15 residues long. The ends lost 2 bases at V and 5 bases at J; junction bases unmatched: 5. The germline CDR1 and CDR2 sequences are SGHTA and FQGTGA. DNA for the CDR3: TGTGCCAGCAGCTTAGGGCAGGGAGGGACCGGGGAGCTGTTTTTT. Translating gives CASSLGQGGTGELFF.

This chain joins TRBV20-1 and TRBJ1-1, with unresolved D. Germline V gene sequence: CDR1 DFQATT, CDR2 SNEGSKA (reference sequence). The CDR3 loop spans 14 amino acids. Trimming removed 6 bases from V and 1 base from J, with 15 bases in between. The CDR3 sequence: CSAINVEGNTEAFF. For the CDR3, the DNA is TGCAGTGCCATAAACGTGGAGGGGAACACTGAAGCTTTCTTT.

There are many counts of this clonotype. The rearrangement joins TRBV7-9 to TRBJ1-2; TRBD1 aligns across 8 bases. The V and J ends lost 5 bases and 8 bases, in that order; junction bases with no gene match: 7. The CDR3 consists of 13 residues. CDR1 SEHNR and CDR2 FQNEAQ come from the germline V gene (reference sequence). The CDR3 region has the DNA TGTGCCAGCAGCGCGCAGGGGGCGCGGGGCTACACCTTC. Amino acids: CASSAQGARGYTF.